This T cell receptor (beta chain) was documented in a study of blood T cell repertoires in COVID-19. Turning to the study itself: T cells, B-cell-depleted T cells, or PBMCs supplied cDNA or gDNA.

Germline lookup yields CDR1 LGHDT and CDR2 YNNKEL (reference sequence). The CDR3 runs 14 residues. Trimming took 4 bases from V and 6 from J, leaving 13 bases between them. Sequenced by immunoSEQ multiplex PCR; TCRdb stores in-frame clones only, minus some. Among about 140,000 clones listed, 80% to 85% were seen once. Participant-reported clinical history was the basis for cohort assignment. Contact with a PCR-confirmed or clinician-diagnosed COVID-19 case occurred within 2 weeks of entry. Sequenced material: PBMCs or T cells enriched from blood (not recorded which). The clonotype originates from a man aged 70-80 years who had been exposed to COVID-19. The chain joins TRBV3-1 (or the pseudogene TRBV3-2) to TRBJ1-5, with D unresolved. The CDR3 nucleotides read TGTGCCAGCAGCCTAAAAGGGAGCGGTCAGCCCCAGCATTTT. It is translated as CASSLKGSGQPQHF.